This T cell receptor (beta chain) was sequenced during a study of blood T cell repertoires in COVID-19. The germline CDR1 and CDR2 sequences are SQVTM and ANQGSEA. This CDR3 is 12 amino acids long. Study processing details: It was from reference gene primer amplification that nucleated cell counts were estimated. Clones were sequenced by immunoSEQ multiplex PCR, and TCRdb holds only the in-frame ones, with some missing. D and trimming were read from the DNA, whereas the V and J calls and clone size are those reported in that table. The data show some 290,000 clones, with roughly 87% seen just once and roughly 2.4% held by the top ten. With respect to this clone: At one boundary the junction diverges from the germline segment, which might be a read error.

This sequence originates from a woman aged 45-60 years who had recovered from COVID-19. The gene calls are TRBV29-1 and TRBJ2-5; 9 positions agree with TRBD1. Sequenced: peripheral blood. For the CDR3, the DNA is TGCAGCGTTGAAGGGACAGGGGTTAGGGGTGACTTC. Protein: CSVEGTGVRGDF.